The 6 T cell receptor beta chains in this list originate from one sample, sequenced in a study of cytomegalovirus exposure and HLA in healthy donors. This PCR relied on a set of 60 Vbeta primers and 13 Jbeta primers. Here immunoSEQ multiplex PCR was the method, and the copy in TCRdb shows in-frame clones only, minus some. The sample carries 100,000 to 150,000 clones, more than 65% recorded once. The sequenced sample was PBMCs. Receptor source: a woman aged 55 to 70 in good health and CMV-seropositive.

The count of this clone is one. The rearrangement links TRBV5-1 to TRBJ1-3; TRBD1 is a possible D gene (5 bases). Germline loops: CDR1 SGHRS, CDR2 YFSETQ. The V and J ends lost 2 bases and 0 bases respectively, with 9 bases between them. The CDR3 runs 15 residues. The chain's CDR3 is CASSFLGVSGNTIYF. As DNA, the CDR3 is TGCGCCAGCAGCTTTTTAGGGGTCTCTGGAAACACCATATATTTT.

CDR3 amino acids: CASSLGGYMNTEAFF. The CDR3 DNA reads TGTGCCAGCAGTTTGGGGGGTTACATGAACACTGAAGCTTTCTTT. The genes are TRBV27 and TRBJ1-1, with D perhaps TRBD1 (5 bases). This CDR3 contains 15 residues. Deletions cut 3 bases from V and 0 bases from J, with 11 bases between. Germline CDR1 and CDR2: MNHEY and SMNVEV (reference sequence).

The chain is built from TRBV6-1 and TRBJ2-1; D is possibly TRBD2 (6 bases). V lost 8 bases, J lost 8 bases, and 22 bases lay in between. The CDR3 has 15 amino acids. CDR1 is MNHNS and CDR2 is SASEGT in the germline V gene. The CDR3 is CASRIRMASVDEQFF. In DNA form, the CDR3 reads TGTGCCAGCCGAATAAGAATGGCTAGCGTAGATGAGCAGTTCTTC.

The CDR3 region has the DNA TGTGCCAGCAGCTTAGGAACAGGGAAATACGAGCAGTACTTC. Its protein is CASSLGTGKYEQYF. The genes are TRBV7-9 and TRBJ2-7; tentatively, D is TRBD1 (6 bases). This CDR3 has 14 residues. Trimming removed 1 base from V and 4 bases from J, with 11 bases in between. Germline lookup yields CDR1 SEHNR and CDR2 FQNEAQ (reference sequence).

The chain links TRBV30 to TRBJ2-2, with 10 bases that match TRBD1. CDR3 length equals 13 residues. V gave up 8 bases and J gave up 2 bases; unmatched junction bases: 2. CDR1 is GTSNPN, CDR2 SVGIG, per germline (reference sequence). The CDR3, as DNA: TGTGCCAGGGACAGGGGAAACACCGGGGAGCTGTTTTTT. It codes for CARDRGNTGELFF.

This chain uses TRBV9 with TRBJ2-1; 10 bases fit TRBD2. Germline V gives CDR1 SGDLS, CDR2 YYNGEE. The CDR3 has 16 residues. With 0 bases clipped from V and 6 bases from J, the junction kept 6 bases outside the gene matches. The CDR3 reads CASSVVGSGRANEQFF. CDR3 sequence (DNA): TGTGCCAGCAGCGTAGTGGGGAGCGGGAGGGCCAATGAGCAGTTCTTC. Looking up the rest from reference TRBV9 and TRBJ2-1 gives the full variable domain: DSGVTQTPKHLITATGQRVTLRCSPRSGDLSVYWYQQSLDQGLQFLIQYYNGEERAKGNILERFSAQQFPDLHSELNLSSLELGDSALYFCASSVVGSGRANEQFFGPGTRLTVL.